This entry lists 28 T cell receptor beta chains sequenced from one sample in a study of beta chain features in type 1 diabetes. Findings of the study overall: Shortening of TCRB CDR3s, moderate but significant, appeared in all four CD4+ subsets of Type 1 diabetes patients.

These receptors lack a known antigen. The study reverse transcribed the entire isolated RNA, so it sequenced expressed TCRB transcripts. Clones were sequenced by immunoSEQ multiplex PCR, and TCRdb holds only the in-frame ones, with some missing. Of about 650,000 clones listed, under 15% are singletons. The sample taken for sequencing was naive CD4+ T cells from blood. Receptors were obtained from a man younger than 40 with type 1 diabetes.

The chain is built from TRBV2 and TRBJ2-7; the D is unclear. Trimming removed 7 bases at V and 4 bases at J, with 8 bases between. The CDR3 runs to 11 residues. The germline V gene has CDR1 SNHLY and CDR2 FYNNEI. The CDR3 spells CASKGEYEQYF. In DNA form, the CDR3 reads TGTGCCAGCAAGGGCGAGTACGAGCAGTACTTC. The entire variable domain, with the rest obtained from reference TRBV2 and TRBJ2-7, is as follows: EPEVTQTPSHQVTQMGQEVILRCVPISNHLYFYWYRQILGQKVEFLVSFYNNEISEKSEIFDDQFSVERPDGSNFTLKIRSTKLEDSAMYFCASKGEYEQYFGPGTRLTVT.

This chain joins TRBV14 and TRBJ2-2; 7 bases match TRBD1. Trimming took 4 bases from V and 1 from J; bases not matched to a gene: 9. The CDR3 is made up of 17 amino acids. The V gene's germline CDR1 is SGHDN and CDR2 FVKESK. The CDR3: CASSPYRGQMNTGELFF. The CDR3 nucleotides are TGTGCCAGCAGCCCCTACCGGGGACAGATGAACACCGGGGAGCTGTTTTTT.

This chain connects TRBV2 to TRBJ1-2; D not certain. CDR3 length: 14 residues. Germline V gene lookup returns CDR1 SNHLY and CDR2 FYNNEI. The V end lost 6 bases, the J end lost 3 bases, and 14 bases lay between the germline ends. CDR3 in amino acids: CASRSSGGDYGYTF. As DNA, the CDR3 is TGTGCCAGCAGGTCTTCCGGAGGAGACTATGGCTACACCTTC.

The rearrangement links TRBV9 to TRBJ1-2; possibly TRBD1 for D (6 bases). There are 14 residues in the CDR3. The germline V gene has CDR1 SGDLS and CDR2 YYNGEE. The germline V and J ends were trimmed by 4 bases and 7 bases, with 17 bases remaining between them. CDR3 region: CASSPLVGASGYTF. CDR3 nucleotide sequence: TGTGCCAGCAGCCCCCTTGTGGGGGCCAGTGGCTACACCTTC. The variable domain in full, completed from reference TRBV9 and TRBJ1-2, reads DSGVTQTPKHLITATGQRVTLRCSPRSGDLSVYWYQQSLDQGLQFLIQYYNGEERAKGNILERFSAQQFPDLHSELNLSSLELGDSALYFCASSPLVGASGYTFGSGTRLTVV.

This clone has more than one count but fewer than ten. The chain couples TRBV7-2 to TRBJ2-7; D could derive from TRBD1 or TRBD2 (5 bases each). CDR3 length equals 13 residues. Germline loops: CDR1 SGHTA, CDR2 FQGNSA. V lost 6 bases and J lost 6, with 15 bases in between. The CDR3 DNA reads TGTGCCAGCAGTCGCGACAGTGGAGGCGAGCAGTACTTC. Translation: CASSRDSGGEQYF.

V is TRBV19 and J is TRBJ1-2; a weak D match, TRBD1 (6 bases). Trimming stripped 5 bases from V and 1 base from J, with 14 bases between. The CDR3 is 15 residues long. CDR1 is LNHDA, CDR2 SQIVND, per germline (reference sequence). DNA of the CDR3: TGTGCCAGTAGTGCACGGACAGCCGGTAACTATGGCTACACCTTC. Residues: CASSARTAGNYGYTF.

This clone was picked up a small number of times. V is TRBV2 and J is TRBJ2-5, with unresolved D. V lost 7 bases, J lost 5 bases, and 8 bases lay in between. The CDR3 is 11 residues long. Germline loops: CDR1 SNHLY, CDR2 FYNNEI. CDR3 in amino acids: CASTVGETQYF. The CDR3 region has the DNA TGTGCCAGCACGGTAGGGGAGACCCAGTACTTC.

This chain links TRBV7-8 with TRBJ1-6; TRBD1 matches 10 bases. The CDR3 is 15 amino acids. The germline CDR1 and CDR2 sequences are SGHVS and FQNEAQ. Losses at the gene ends were 2 bases for V and 11 bases for J; bases not matched to a gene: 6. The CDR3 sequence is CASSLMTGGATPLHF. As DNA, the CDR3 is TGTGCCAGCAGCTTAATGACAGGGGGCGCGACACCCCTCCACTTT.

The genes are TRBV7-9 and TRBJ2-1; D call uncertain. Germline V lookup: CDR1 SEHNR, CDR2 FQNEAQ (reference sequence). V lost 0 bases and J lost 8, with 14 bases in between. The CDR3 is made up of 15 amino acids. CDR3 DNA sequence: TGTGCCAGCAGCTTAGCGCAGACTCCCTGGGATGAGCAGTTCTTC. Protein: CASSLAQTPWDEQFF.

This clone was observed a handful of times. The J gene is TRBJ2-7, the V gene TRBV5-4; D not resolved. Trimming took 3 bases from V and 1 from J, leaving 11 bases between them. CDR3 size: 14 residues. Germline CDR1 SGHNT, CDR2 YYREEE (reference sequence). The CDR3 spells CASSSRASSYEQYF. The CDR3 bases are TGTGCCAGCAGCTCGCGAGCCTCTTCCTACGAGCAGTACTTC.

This clone has more than one count but fewer than ten. The rearrangement joins TRBV10-3 to TRBJ1-1, with a weak D call TRBD1 (6 bases). This CDR3 spans 14 amino acids. V was trimmed by 2 bases and J by 7 bases, leaving 14 bases between them. The V gene's germline CDR1 is ENHRY and CDR2 SYGVKD. CDR3 residues: CAISERTGFSEAFF. CDR3 DNA sequence: TGTGCCATCAGTGAGAGAACAGGGTTTAGTGAAGCTTTCTTT.

On this clone: Other nucleotide sequences in the sample specify the same CDR3. The chain couples TRBV11-2 to TRBJ2-2; D not resolved. V lost 5 bases, J lost 5 bases, and 3 bases lay in between. Per germline, CDR1 SGHAT and CDR2 FQNNGV. There are 11 residues in the CDR3. CDR3 protein: CASSLTGELFF. The CDR3 region has the DNA TGTGCCAGCAGCCTAACCGGGGAGCTGTTTTTT.

In its sample, this clone was seen a few times. The chain joins TRBV25-1 to TRBJ2-7; D ambiguous. This CDR3 region has 12 residues. V was shortened by 4 bases and J by 6 bases, with 10 bases between the two germline ends. The germline gives CDR1 MGHDK, CDR2 SYGVNS. DNA for the CDR3: TGTGCCAGCAGTGTCCCCCTGGGCGAGCAGTACTTC. It encodes CASSVPLGEQYF.

The V and J genes are TRBV2 and TRBJ2-6; TRBD1 is a possible D gene (5 bases). CDR1 is SNHLY, CDR2 FYNNEI, per germline. The germline V and J ends were trimmed by 4 bases and 4 bases, with 8 bases remaining between them. The CDR3 is 14 residues long. CDR3 coding DNA: TGTGCCAGCAGTGCCAGGGCAGGGGCCAACGTCCTGACTTTC. It is translated as CASSARAGANVLTF.

V usage is TRBV2 and J usage is TRBJ1-5, with no clear D. The V gene's germline CDR1 is SNHLY and CDR2 FYNNEI. The CDR3 loop spans 12 amino acids. V was pared by 3 bases and J by 6 bases, with 6 bases between. The CDR3 DNA follows: TGTGCCAGCAGTGAGGTTGGTCAGCCCCAGCATTTT. Protein product: CASSEVGQPQHF. The full variable domain, its missing parts supplied by reference TRBV2 and TRBJ1-5, is EPEVTQTPSHQVTQMGQEVILRCVPISNHLYFYWYRQILGQKVEFLVSFYNNEISEKSEIFDDQFSVERPDGSNFTLKIRSTKLEDSAMYFCASSEVGQPQHFGDGTRLSIL.

This clone turned up a few times. The V call is TRBV4-2, the J call TRBJ2-2, with D possibly called TRBD1 or TRBD2 (5 bases each). Germline CDR1 and CDR2: LGHNA and YNFKEQ. The CDR3 has 16 residues. V was pared by 1 base and J by 3 bases, with 12 bases between. The CDR3 coding sequence is TGTGCCAGCAGCCAAGGGGACCGAACCTACACCGGGGAGCTGTTTTTT. Protein: CASSQGDRTYTGELFF.

This clone was seen a few times. This rearrangement joins TRBV9 to TRBJ2-3; maybe TRBD2 (5 bases). Trimming removed 0 bases at V and 5 bases at J, with 10 bases between. The V gene's germline CDR1 is SGDLS and CDR2 YYNGEE. The CDR3 contains 14 residues. The CDR3 region is CASSVGGERDTQYF. For the CDR3, the DNA is TGTGCCAGCAGCGTAGGTGGGGAGAGAGATACGCAGTATTTT.

This clone has just a few counts. The J gene is TRBJ2-3, the V gene TRBV28; 7 bases fit TRBD2. The trim removed 7 bases at V and 2 bases at J, leaving 9 bases unmatched. Germline V gene lookup returns CDR1 MDHEN and CDR2 SYDVKM. The CDR3 length is 15 residues. As DNA, the CDR3 is TGTGCCAGCATCGGGCGGGGGACGCACACAGATACGCAGTATTTT. Its protein is CASIGRGTHTDTQYF. Full variable domain (remainder filled in from reference TRBV28 and TRBJ2-3): DVKVTQSSRYLVKRTGEKVFLECVQDMDHENMFWYRQDPGLGLRLIYFSYDVKMKEKGDIPEGYSVSREKKERFSLILESASTNQTSMYLCASIGRGTHTDTQYFGPGTRLTVL.

The V gene is TRBV27, the J gene TRBJ2-3, with TRBD1 identical over 8 bases. From germline, CDR1 is MNHEY and CDR2 SMNVEV (reference sequence). The CDR3 contains 17 residues. V gave up 3 bases and J gave up 1 base; unmatched junction bases: 9. DNA of the CDR3: TGTGCCAGCAGTTTTACTGCCGGACAGGGACGCACAGATACGCAGTATTTT. The encoded protein is CASSFTAGQGRTDTQYF.

The chain joins TRBV6-5 to TRBJ1-5, with a possible D match to TRBD1 (5 bases). V shed 8 bases and J shed 5 bases, with 19 bases lying between them. CDR3 length: 15 amino acids. In germline, CDR1 is MNHEY, CDR2 SVGAGI. In DNA, the CDR3 is TGTGCCAGCGGGCCTCTTTTACGGGGGGATCAGCCCCAGCATTTT. It codes for CASGPLLRGDQPQHF.

This clone has just a few counts. The V gene is TRBV5-8, the J gene TRBJ1-5, with D unresolved. V lost 3 bases, J lost 9 bases, and 10 bases lay in between. The germline V gene encodes CDR1 SGHTS and CDR2 YDEGEE. The CDR3 totals 12 residues. CDR3 residues: CASSWAQRPQHF. The CDR3 region has the DNA TGTGCCAGCAGCTGGGCCCAGAGGCCCCAGCATTTT. Full variable domain (outside the CDR3, taken from reference TRBV5-8 and TRBJ1-5): EAGVTQSPTHLIKTRGQQATLRCSPISGHTSVYWYQQALGLGLQFLLWYDEGEERNRGNFPPRFSGRQFPNYSSELNVNALELEDSALYLCASSWAQRPQHFGDGTRLSIL.

This sequence joins TRBV2 and TRBJ2-5; D not certain. This CDR3 region has 15 residues. Trimming stripped 4 bases from V and 4 bases from J, with 16 bases between. Germline V lookup: CDR1 SNHLY, CDR2 FYNNEI. The CDR3 is CASSGVLVERETQYF. In nucleotides, the CDR3 is TGTGCCAGCAGTGGAGTGCTAGTCGAGCGAGAGACCCAGTACTTC.

V usage is TRBV18 and J usage is TRBJ1-2, with 11 nucleotides matching TRBD1. V dropped 3 bases and J dropped 5; count of bases not matched to a gene: 5. This CDR3 has 15 residues. Germline V gene sequence: CDR1 KGHSH, CDR2 LQKENI. The DNA for the CDR3 is TGTGCCAGCTCACCGGGACAGGGGGAAGGATATGGCTACACCTTC. Translating gives CASSPGQGEGYGYTF.

This rearrangement joins TRBV6-5 to TRBJ1-2; D call uncertain. V was pared by 2 bases and J by 2 bases, with 9 bases between. CDR3 length: 14 amino acids. CDR1 MNHEY and CDR2 SVGAGI come from the germline V gene. CDR3 sequence: CASSYGDRNYGYTF. In DNA form, the CDR3 reads TGTGCCAGCAGTTACGGGGATAGAAACTATGGCTACACCTTC.

This sequence joins TRBV4-3 and TRBJ1-4; 7 nucleotides agree with TRBD1. V gave up 0 bases and J gave up 3 bases; unmatched junction bases: 10. Germline CDR1 is LGHNA and CDR2 is YSLEER. The CDR3 sequence is 18 residues long. CDR3 DNA: TGCGCCAGCAGCCAAGACAGGGGGGCGCCCGCGGCTAATGAAAAACTGTTTTTT. Protein product: CASSQDRGAPAANEKLFF.

The chain links TRBV5-1 to TRBJ1-1, with D maybe TRBD1 (5 bases). The CDR3 loop spans 13 amino acids. CDR1 and CDR2 from the germline V gene are SGHRS and YFSETQ. Trimming stripped 6 bases from V and 7 bases from J, with 16 bases between. The CDR3 coding sequence is TGCGCCAGCAATATGGGGACGGAAGATGAAGCTTTCTTT. Translation: CASNMGTEDEAFF.

A few counts support this clone. V and J are TRBV6-5 and TRBJ2-7, with TRBD2 as a possible D gene (5 bases). V was pared by 5 bases and J by 0 bases, with 8 bases between. This CDR3 is built from 13 residues. Germline values: CDR1 MNHEY, CDR2 SVGAGI. The CDR3 DNA is TGTGCCAGCAGTCAAGGGAGCTCCTACGAGCAGTACTTC. This codes for CASSQGSSYEQYF.

There are a few counts of this clone. This chain links TRBV7-8 with TRBJ2-1; 11 nucleotides line up with TRBD2. CDR1 and CDR2 (germline): SGHVS, FQNEAQ. The CDR3 is 16 amino acids. V shed 4 bases and J 4 bases; nucleotides not matched to a gene: 6. The CDR3 coding sequence is TGTGCCAGCAGCTCAACTAGCGGGGGCCGATACAATGAGCAGTTCTTC. Encoded protein: CASSSTSGGRYNEQFF.